Sequencing of this T cell receptor beta chain was carried out in a study of T-cell reconstitution after alpha-beta-depleted transplantation in children. TCRbeta library preparation incorporated unique molecular identifiers. A single record per CDR3 protein comes from TCRdb applying MiXCR to the PCR reads. The sample shows about 540,000 distinct CDR3 sequences, about 17% of them seen only once. Trimming took 3 bases from V and 2 from J; bases not matched to a gene: 10. The germline V gene has CDR1 SGDLS and CDR2 YYNGEE. CDR3 length: 17 residues. This clonotype was counted a few times. This rearrangement joins TRBV9 to TRBJ2-3; TRBD1 matches 9 bases. The sample here was PBMCs from the stem cell graft donor, taken from the stem cell graft. The receptor was isolated from a human donor who donated a stem cell graft to a child with acute lymphoblastic leukemia. CDR3 loop: CASSARGTGQNTDTQYF. The CDR3 DNA reads as TGTGCCAGCAGCGCCCGGGGGACAGGGCAAAACACAGATACGCAGTATTTT.